The 29 T cell receptor beta chains below all came from one sample that was sequenced in a study of blood T cell repertoires in COVID-19. Profiled with immunoSEQ multiplex PCR; TCRdb holds only in-frame clones, not every one. This sample yields 150,000 to 200,000 clones, of which 88% are seen a single time; roughly 2% belongs to the top ten. The sample consisted of peripheral blood. The source of these receptors is a man aged 50 or older who had recovered from COVID-19.

The J gene is TRBJ2-2, the V gene TRBV24-1; TRBD1 agrees at 8 bases. This CDR3 region has 14 residues. The junction had 7 bases not matched to a gene; V was cut back by 10 bases and J by 4 bases. Germline lookup yields CDR1 KGHDR and CDR2 SFDVKD. The CDR3 loop reads CATSDRVPTGELFF. CDR3 coding DNA: TGTGCCACTTCGGACAGGGTCCCCACCGGGGAGCTGTTTTTT.

The V call is TRBV19, the J call TRBJ2-5; 14 bases agree with TRBD2. CDR1 is LNHDA, CDR2 SQIVND, per germline (reference sequence). The CDR3 totals 16 residues. The trim removed 6 bases at V and 3 bases at J, leaving 6 bases unmatched. The CDR3, as DNA: TGTGCCAGTAGGAGGACTAGCGGGGGGATAAAAGAGACCCAGTACTTC. It encodes CASRRTSGGIKETQYF.

This chain uses TRBV5-5 with TRBJ1-1, with 7 nucleotides matching TRBD1. Per germline, CDR1 SGHKS and CDR2 YYEKEE (reference sequence). There are 14 residues in the CDR3. V shed 4 bases and J 6 bases; nucleotides not matched to a gene: 9. The CDR3 region is CASSPEDRVPEAFF. In DNA, the CDR3 is TGTGCCAGCAGCCCTGAAGACAGGGTCCCTGAAGCTTTCTTT.

The chain combines TRBV4-1 with TRBJ2-7, with 9 nucleotides matching TRBD2. V shed 0 bases, J shed 3 bases, and the junction held 3 bases outside the gene matches. The CDR3 covers 15 residues. Germline CDR1 reads MGHRA; CDR2 reads YSYEKL. For the CDR3, the DNA is TGCGCCAGCAGCCAAGAACAGCGGGGGGACTACGAGCAGTACTTC. As protein: CASSQEQRGDYEQYF.

The chain carries TRBV28 and TRBJ2-6; tentatively, D is TRBD2 (5 bases). This CDR3 spans 16 amino acids. Germline V CDR1 and CDR2: MDHEN, SYDVKM. Trimming pared 4 bases from V and 0 bases from J, leaving 10 bases between. CDR3 protein: CASSSMAGSGANVLTF. In nucleotides, the CDR3 is TGTGCCAGCAGTTCCATGGCGGGCTCTGGGGCCAACGTCCTGACTTTC.

This clone was counted only a few times. The rearrangement joins TRBV7-2 to TRBJ2-7, with D possibly matching TRBD2 (6 bases). The CDR3 extends over 16 amino acids. V was cut by 5 bases and J by 0 bases, with 17 bases left in between. Looked up from germline, CDR1 is SGHTA and CDR2 is FQGNSA. This chain's CDR3 is CASSPRGGSSSYEQYF. In DNA form, the CDR3 reads TGTGCCAGCAGCCCCCGTGGGGGGTCCAGCTCCTACGAGCAGTACTTC.

The chain employs TRBV14 and TRBJ1-1; D is perhaps TRBD1 (6 bases). The CDR3 totals 16 residues. Germline CDR1 reads SGHDN; CDR2 reads FVKESK. V lost 1 base to trimming and J lost 1 base, with 13 bases between them. CDR3 nucleotide sequence: TGTGCCAGCAGCCAAGTTCAGCCGACAGGGAACACTGAAGCTTTCTTT. This gives the protein CASSQVQPTGNTEAFF.

The genes are TRBV4-3 and TRBJ2-7; 9 bases line up with TRBD1. In germline, CDR1 is LGHNA, CDR2 YSLEER. The junction had 4 bases not matched to a gene; V was cut back by 0 bases and J by 4 bases. The CDR3 contains 15 residues. The CDR3, as DNA: TGCGCCAGCAGCCAAGATTACAGGGGGCTATACGAGCAGTACTTC. It translates to CASSQDYRGLYEQYF.

J is TRBJ1-1 and V is TRBV5-6; 8 nucleotides match TRBD1. V was pared by 1 base and J by 4 bases, with 6 bases of the junction left unmatched. The CDR3 runs 15 residues. The germline gives CDR1 SGHDT, CDR2 YYEEEE. The chain's CDR3 is CASSLRTGRGTEAFF. CDR3 sequence (DNA): TGTGCCAGCAGCTTGCGGACAGGGAGGGGCACTGAAGCTTTCTTT.

The J gene is TRBJ2-3, the V gene TRBV6-5; TRBD2 agrees at 7 bases. The germline V gene has CDR1 MNHEY and CDR2 SVGAGI. CDR3 length: 15 residues. V shed 9 bases and J 3 bases; nucleotides not matched to a gene: 12. CDR3 bases: TGTGCCAGTCAAAGACTAGCCGGCTTTACAGATACGCAGTATTTT. Encoded protein: CASQRLAGFTDTQYF.

This chain joins TRBV5-1 and TRBJ2-7, with 7 positions matching TRBD2. This CDR3 spans 15 amino acids. The ends lost 4 bases at V and 4 bases at J; junction bases unmatched: 11. Germline V lookup: CDR1 SGHRS, CDR2 YFSETQ. The CDR3 region has the DNA TGCGCCAGCAGCCCGGACGGCGGGAGTGGGTACGAGCAGTACTTC. Its protein is CASSPDGGSGYEQYF.

This sequence joins TRBV4-3 and TRBJ1-3, with D uncertain. The V gene's germline CDR1 is LGHNA and CDR2 YSLEER. The length of the CDR3 is 16 residues. Trimming took off 0 bases at V and 3 bases at J, with 12 bases between the two ends. The CDR3 region is CASSQDPGVFGNTIYF. CDR3 nucleotide sequence: TGCGCCAGCAGCCAAGATCCCGGTGTTTTTGGAAACACCATATATTTT.

This clone was detected a few times. This rearrangement joins TRBV19 to TRBJ2-1; 10 nucleotides agree with TRBD1. V was pared by 6 bases and J by 4 bases, with 9 bases of the junction left unmatched. The CDR3 runs to 16 residues. In germline, CDR1 is LNHDA, CDR2 SQIVND (reference sequence). The CDR3 DNA sequence: TGTGCCAGTAGGGGAAGACAGGGGGCAAGGTACAATGAGCAGTTCTTC. It encodes CASRGRQGARYNEQFF.

The chain couples TRBV7-2 to TRBJ1-2; 9 bases match TRBD1. CDR3 length: 14 amino acids. Germline loops: CDR1 SGHTA, CDR2 FQGNSA. V was pared by 4 bases and J by 3 bases, with 3 bases of the junction left unmatched. CDR3 nucleotide sequence: TGTGCCAGCAGCTCACGGACAGGGGACTATGGCTACACCTTC. Amino acid sequence: CASSSRTGDYGYTF. Using reference TRBV7-2 and TRBJ1-2 for the parts outside the CDR3, the full variable domain is GAGVSQSPSNKVTEKGKDVELRCDPISGHTALYWYRQSLGQGLEFLIYFQGNSAPDKSGLPSDRFSAERTGGSVSTLTIQRTQQEDSAVYLCASSSRTGDYGYTFGSGTRLTVV.

The gene calls are TRBV11-1 and TRBJ2-7, with a weak D call TRBD2 (5 bases). V shed 5 bases and J shed 5 bases, with 19 bases lying between them. CDR1 and CDR2 (germline): SGHAT, FQDESV (reference sequence). The CDR3 has 15 amino acids. The CDR3 DNA follows: TGTGCCAGCAGCGGCGGGCGGACGGCGCCTAACGAGCAGTACTTC. Encoded protein: CASSGGRTAPNEQYF.

The J gene is TRBJ2-7, the V gene TRBV6-6; 8 nucleotides match TRBD1. The trim removed 4 bases at V and 4 bases at J, leaving 6 bases unmatched. Germline CDR1 reads MNHNY; CDR2 reads SVGAGI (reference sequence). This CDR3 is built from 14 residues. CDR3 in DNA: TGTGCCAGCAGTTCCTCCGGGACAGGATACGAGCAGTACTTC. Translated: CASSSSGTGYEQYF.

This clone was counted many times. The chain carries TRBV25-1 and TRBJ1-1; D remains ambiguous. The V end was cut by 5 bases, the J end by 2 bases, with 9 bases between. Germline lookup yields CDR1 MGHDK and CDR2 SYGVNS. The length of the CDR3 is 13 residues. The CDR3 here is CASSLGRNTEAFF. CDR3 DNA: TGTGCCAGCAGTTTAGGGAGAAACACTGAAGCTTTCTTT.

A single count supports this clone. V and J are TRBV7-3 and TRBJ1-1, with a tentative D call TRBD1 (5 bases). This CDR3 has 13 residues. Between the trimmed V and J ends, which lost 3 bases and 3 bases, there was a span of 8 bases. Germline CDR1 reads SGHTA; CDR2 reads FQGTGA. The CDR3, as DNA: TGTGCCAGCAGCTTCCAGGGCGACACTGAAGCTTTCTTT. Translating it yields CASSFQGDTEAFF.

The chain uses TRBV4-3 and TRBJ2-7; TRBD2 agrees at 12 bases. The CDR3 is 15 amino acids. Germline-derived CDR1 and CDR2 are LGHNA and YSLEER. The ends lost 2 bases at V and 4 bases at J; junction bases unmatched: 3. The CDR3 DNA is TGCGCCAGCAGCCAACTAGCGGGAGGGGGTTACGAGCAGTACTTC. Protein product: CASSQLAGGGYEQYF.

Only one count was recorded for this clone. The rearrangement links TRBV18 to TRBJ2-7, with 11 bases fitting TRBD1. Germline CDR1 KGHSH, CDR2 LQKENI. V shed 6 bases, J shed 3 bases, and the junction held 7 bases outside the gene matches. The length of the CDR3 is 15 residues. CDR3 DNA sequence: TGTGCCAGCTCGTCTCCCGGGACAGGGGGCTACGAGCAGTACTTC. Protein: CASSSPGTGGYEQYF.

This clone appeared a single time. The chain links TRBV5-5 to TRBJ1-1, with D hard to call. Germline lookup yields CDR1 SGHKS and CDR2 YYEKEE (reference sequence). This CDR3 region has 14 residues. V lost 5 bases and J lost 1, with 12 bases in between. CDR3: CASSPIHANTEAFF. The DNA for the CDR3 is TGTGCCAGCAGTCCTATTCATGCGAACACTGAAGCTTTCTTT.

The chain couples TRBV3-1 (or the pseudogene TRBV3-2) to TRBJ1-1, with a tentative D call TRBD1 (5 bases). The CDR3 has 12 amino acids. CDR1 is LGHDT, CDR2 YNNKEL, per germline (reference sequence). Deletions cut 6 bases from V and 7 bases from J, with 12 bases between. The CDR3 nucleotides are TGTGCCAGCAGATTCAGGCAGGGTGAAGCTTTCTTT. Encoded protein: CASRFRQGEAFF.

The chain employs TRBV5-4 and TRBJ2-5, with 8 nucleotides matching TRBD2. Germline CDR1 reads SGHNT; CDR2 reads YYREEE (reference sequence). Trimming cost V 1 base and J 5 bases; bases outside gene matches: 16. This CDR3 is built from 18 residues. The CDR3 loop is CASSLPATGGTRVETQYF. CDR3 coding DNA: TGTGCCAGCAGCTTGCCGGCGACCGGTGGGACTAGGGTCGAGACCCAGTACTTC.

V usage is TRBV4-3 and J usage is TRBJ1-3; TRBD1 might be the D (5 bases). This CDR3 has 15 residues. V gave up 4 bases and J gave up 2 bases, with 12 bases separating them. Germline CDR1 LGHNA, CDR2 YSLEER. Here the CDR3 DNA reads TGCGCCAGCAGCCTCAGAGCAGGGCCTGGAAACACCATATATTTT. Its protein product is CASSLRAGPGNTIYF.

The chain recombines TRBV11-2 with TRBJ2-5, with 7 bases lining up with TRBD2. CDR3 length: 14 amino acids. The V gene's germline CDR1 is SGHAT and CDR2 FQNNGV. V was pared by 7 bases and J by 1 base, with 6 bases of the junction left unmatched. In nucleotides, the CDR3 is TGTGCCAGCACCCAAGGGACTACCCAAGAGACCCAGTACTTC. Translation: CASTQGTTQETQYF.

V gene TRBV4-2 combines with J gene TRBJ2-1, with a weak D call TRBD2 (5 bases). The CDR3 length is 16 residues. The V gene's germline CDR1 is LGHNA and CDR2 YNFKEQ. V shed 0 bases and J shed 7 bases, with 16 bases lying between them. CDR3 region: CASSQDRTGFGNEQFF. Written as DNA, the CDR3 is TGTGCCAGCAGCCAAGACAGGACGGGATTCGGGAATGAGCAGTTCTTC.

The genes are TRBV5-5 and TRBJ1-1; D is unclear. Trimming removed 7 bases from V and 0 bases from J, with 13 bases in between. Germline assignment: CDR1 SGHKS and CDR2 YYEKEE (reference sequence). This CDR3 is built from 14 residues. CDR3 nucleotide sequence: TGTGCCAGCCGACGAGAGGAGGTGAACACTGAAGCTTTCTTT. Protein: CASRREEVNTEAFF.

This sequence joins TRBV18 and TRBJ2-7; TRBD2 matches 13 bases. This CDR3 contains 17 residues. V shed 3 bases and J 5 bases; nucleotides not matched to a gene: 10. Germline CDR1 is KGHSH and CDR2 is LQKENI. CDR3 protein: CASSPTKGLAGSNEQYF. CDR3 DNA: TGTGCCAGCTCACCGACCAAGGGACTAGCGGGAAGCAACGAGCAGTACTTC.

V is TRBV7-2 and J is TRBJ2-7, with 8 bases identical to TRBD1. Per germline, CDR1 SGHTA and CDR2 FQGNSA. The CDR3 contains 17 residues. Trimming removed 1 base from V and 0 bases from J; junction bases left unmatched: 8. Here the CDR3 reads CASSLDRTGRRSYEQYF. For the CDR3, the DNA is TGTGCCAGCAGCTTAGACAGGACAGGGAGGCGCTCCTACGAGCAGTACTTC.